The clone carrying this T cell receptor (beta chain) has at least ten counts. The CDR3 has 13 amino acids. Germline loops: CDR1 SEHNR, CDR2 FQNEAQ (reference sequence). Trimming pared 5 bases from V and 4 bases from J, leaving 11 bases between. The data belong to a study of CD8+CD57+ T cells in acquired aplastic anemia. TCR beta VDJ and CDR3 profiling used genomic DNA as template. Via MiXCR, TCRdb re-called the reads, giving one row per CDR3 protein. The sample has a few hundred thousand distinct CDR3 sequences; around 32% are singletons. All patients picked for sequencing had shown, by flow cytometry, an expansion of CD8+CD57+ cells.

This receptor was taken from a human donor with aplastic anemia. V usage is TRBV7-9 and J usage is TRBJ1-2; D gene uncertain. The sequenced sample consisted of sorted CD4+, CD8+, or CD8+CD57+ T cells (not recorded which) from PBMCs. The CDR3 loop reads CASSPLTGYGYTF. CDR3 sequence (DNA): TGTGCCAGCAGCCCACTAACGGGCTATGGCTACACCTTC. Filled out from reference TRBV7-9 and TRBJ1-2, the complete variable domain reads DTGVSQNPRHKITKRGQNVTFRCDPISEHNRLYWYRQTLGQGPEFLTYFQNEAQLEKSRLLSDRFSAERPKGSFSTLEIQRTEQGDSAMYLCASSPLTGYGYTFGSGTRLTVV.